These 3 T cell receptor beta chains were all obtained from the same sample, sequenced in a study of blood T cell repertoires in COVID-19. Repertoires were generated with immunoSEQ multiplex PCR, while TCRdb's copy carries only in-frame clones and drops some. The sample holds approximately 85,000 clones, roughly 87% seen once. Material for sequencing was peripheral blood. All receptors derive from a man in his fifties with acute or convalescent COVID-19.

The rearrangement links TRBV7-6 to TRBJ2-2, with 7 bases lining up with TRBD2. Germline CDR1 reads SGHVS; CDR2 reads FNYEAQ. V shed 2 bases, J shed 7 bases, and the junction held 13 bases outside the gene matches. The CDR3 has 17 residues. The CDR3 reads CASSLIDGGSIDGELFF. The DNA of the CDR3 is TGTGCCAGCAGCTTAATAGATGGCGGGAGTATTGACGGGGAGCTGTTTTTT. The full variable domain, completed using reference TRBV7-6 and TRBJ2-2, is GAGVSQSPRYKVTKRGQDVALRCDPISGHVSLYWYRQALGQGPEFLTYFNYEAQQDKSGLPNDRFSAERPEGSISTLTIQRTEQRDSAMYRCASSLIDGGSIDGELFFGEGSRLTVL.

A note on this clone: The sample holds other DNA sequences that translate to the same CDR3. V and J are TRBV29-1 and TRBJ1-2; a weak D match, TRBD1 (6 bases). Germline CDR1 SQVTM, CDR2 ANQGSEA. The CDR3 spans 13 residues. Trimming removed 6 bases from V and 8 bases from J, with 19 bases in between. This chain's CDR3 is CSVRGGPPAGYTF. The CDR3, as DNA: TGCAGCGTGAGGGGGGGCCCCCCCGCGGGCTACACCTTC.

The rearrangement uses TRBV7-2 and TRBJ1-5, with a tentative D call TRBD1 (5 bases). CDR1 is SGHTA and CDR2 is FQGNSA in the germline V gene. Trimming pared 3 bases from V and 11 bases from J, leaving 14 bases between. This CDR3 has 13 residues. The chain's CDR3 is CASSFRNGGAQHF. The CDR3 DNA sequence: TGTGCCAGCAGCTTTCGTAACGGGGGGGCCCAGCATTTT.